The present entry profiles one TCR beta chain with its context. Only a few counts were recorded for this clonotype. Its binding antigen is unknown. Base qualities are missing; no much larger clone stands one base away. The donors were about 40 Caucasian individuals from Russia, aged roughly 6 to 90 years, who were systemically healthy. Approximately 9.7 milliliters of peripheral blood were drawn from each donor into EDTA-treated Vacutainer tubes. Ficoll-Paque density-gradient centrifugation was used to isolate PBMCs, with at least 7 million per sample. Total RNA was extracted from PBMCs with Trizol reagent, with at least 6 micrograms obtained per sample. Naive CD45RAhigh/CD27high T cell percentages were measured by flow cytometry on a PBMC aliquot from every donor. The library came from 5' RACE. Sequencing used an Illumina HiSeq 2500. A second PCR of roughly 7 to 11 cycles was performed with a sample-barcoded 5' primer and a J-beta primer mix. A template-switch 5' adaptor carrying 12 random nucleotides introduced a unique molecular identifier onto each TCR beta cDNA molecule. At least 2.5 million CDR3-containing paired-end reads were obtained from each sample. The Mint cDNA synthesis kit, primed by a TRBC-specific oligonucleotide, was used to synthesize first-strand cDNA from all RNA. After uracil-DNA glycosylase treatment, a first 18-cycle PCR used universal primers M1SS and BC2_uni_R on all cDNA. Per the source publication's procedure: For normalization, 1 million high-quality reads, each with a distinct molecular identifier, were randomly selected from each sample. Instead of being binned into consensus sequences, reads with shared molecular identifiers were discarded. MiTCR, set to a Q25 quality threshold and the strictest error-elimination algorithm, was used for CDR3 identification, clonotype clustering and error correction. A nonparametric unseen species model with Euler transformation was used to estimate a lower bound on total TCR beta diversity. TCRdb reran the public reads through fastp at Q25 and MiXCR, keeping productive beta chains. Entries are consolidated by CDR3 protein sequence, retaining the most common genes and DNA. The V and J calls were not made by the authors but by TCRdb's processing. This sample holds under 2,000,000 distinct CDR3 sequences; less than 50% were observed only once. The ten largest make up approximately 2.1% of the sample.

The data stem from a study of blood T cells in healthy people across ages (dated by TCRdb to the mid-2010s). Describing the broader study: In model experiments, roughly one uniquely barcoded TCR beta cDNA molecule per two T cells was captured by template switching. For two donors (one aged 18 to 30 and one aged 80 or older), the study analyzed two additional independent replicas of 1 million unique cDNA reads from the same blood draw. To avoid experimental bias, donors of different ages were randomly spread across the sequencing lanes. Four age groups were formed from the donors: young (average approximately 15 years), middle-aged (just under 40), aged (62) and long-lived (about 80). Age-related changes in TCR beta repertoire diversity were measured in the study by deep sequencing normalized with unique cDNA molecular identifiers. Findings and caveats that apply to the study as a whole: As age increased, observed TCR beta diversity per million T cells dropped in a roughly linear way, and a significant reduction was already evident by age approximately 40. Because profiling used bulk unsorted PBMCs, naive and antigen-experienced compartments could not be compared conclusively. There was a strong correlation between observed TCR beta diversity and the percentage of naive T cells measured by flow cytometry. Estimates of total diversity based on one million sequenced T cells were regarded as lower bounds and as underestimates. The CMV infection status of donors was not known, potentially confounding age-related changes in expanded clonotypes. Compared with the aged group, the long-lived group had more naive CD4+ T cells, fewer expanded clones and increased TCR diversity, a pattern suggesting age selection.

The CDR3 contains 17 residues, cysteine and phenylalanine counted. Only the CDR3 portion is preserved as DNA: 51 bases, with reading frame beginning at the first base. The germline V gene gives CDR1 as SGHTA and CDR2 as FQGNSA. V is pared back by 2 bases and J by 7 bases, with 21 bases lying between the germline termini. The chain is encoded by TRBV7-2 joined to TRBJ2-1; the D segment could be TRBD2, given 6 matching bases. The receptor's source is a woman between 40 and 50 years old in good health. Sequenced material: blood. The DNA sequence is TGTGCCAGCAGCTTAAAGGGTGGTGGGGGGAGCAAGAATGAGCAGTTCTTC. This translates into CASSLKGGGGSKNEQFF.